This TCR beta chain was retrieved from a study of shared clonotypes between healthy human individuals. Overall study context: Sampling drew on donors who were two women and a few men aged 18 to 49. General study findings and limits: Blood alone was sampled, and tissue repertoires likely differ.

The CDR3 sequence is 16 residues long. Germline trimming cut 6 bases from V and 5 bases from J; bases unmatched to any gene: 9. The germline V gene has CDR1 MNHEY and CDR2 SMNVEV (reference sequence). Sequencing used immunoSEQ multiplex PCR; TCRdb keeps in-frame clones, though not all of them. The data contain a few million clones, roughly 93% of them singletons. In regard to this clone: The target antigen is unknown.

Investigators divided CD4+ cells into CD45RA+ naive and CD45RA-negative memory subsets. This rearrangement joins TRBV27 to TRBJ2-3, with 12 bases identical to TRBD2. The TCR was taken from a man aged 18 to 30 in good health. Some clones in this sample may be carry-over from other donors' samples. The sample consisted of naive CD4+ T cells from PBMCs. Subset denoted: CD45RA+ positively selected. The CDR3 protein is CASRVIGLAGLDTQYF. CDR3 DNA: TGTGCCAGCAGGGTAATCGGACTAGCGGGACTAGATACGCAGTATTTT.